Below, one T cell receptor (beta chain) is given with its context. This sample is part of a study of blood T cell repertoires in COVID-19. Study context: There were acute and convalescent COVID-19 samples, and they came from the United States, Italy and Spain. The cDNA or gDNA used as material had been derived from T cells, B-cell-depleted T cells, or PBMCs.

V shed 5 bases, J shed 0 bases, and the junction held 7 bases outside the gene matches. This CDR3 is built from 16 residues. Germline V lookup: CDR1 LNHDA, CDR2 SQIVND (reference sequence). Original handling: Reference gene primer amplification yielded estimated nucleated cell counts. Sequenced by immunoSEQ multiplex PCR; TCRdb stores in-frame clones only, minus some. V, J and clone size derive from that table, while D and trimming were established from the DNA sequence. The sample has tens of thousands of clones, approximately 80% seen once. The sequence was obtained from a human donor in a cohort sampled during active COVID-19. The source material was peripheral blood. The chain recombines TRBV19 with TRBJ1-5; TRBD1 agrees at 7 bases. CDR3 region: CASSLGTVLSNQPQHF. In DNA, the CDR3 is TGTGCCAGTAGTCTCGGGACAGTGCTTAGCAATCAGCCCCAGCATTTT.